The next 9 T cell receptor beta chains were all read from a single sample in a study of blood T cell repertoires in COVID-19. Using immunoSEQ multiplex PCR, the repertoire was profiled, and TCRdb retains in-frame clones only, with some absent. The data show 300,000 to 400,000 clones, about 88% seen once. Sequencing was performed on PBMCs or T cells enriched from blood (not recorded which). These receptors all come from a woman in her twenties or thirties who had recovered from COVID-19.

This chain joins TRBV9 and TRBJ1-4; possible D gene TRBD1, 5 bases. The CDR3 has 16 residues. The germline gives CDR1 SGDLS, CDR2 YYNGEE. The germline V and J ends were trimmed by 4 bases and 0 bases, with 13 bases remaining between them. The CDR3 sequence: CASSPDSLATNEKLFF. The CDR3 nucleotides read TGTGCCAGCAGCCCCGACAGCCTTGCAACTAATGAAAAACTGTTTTTT.

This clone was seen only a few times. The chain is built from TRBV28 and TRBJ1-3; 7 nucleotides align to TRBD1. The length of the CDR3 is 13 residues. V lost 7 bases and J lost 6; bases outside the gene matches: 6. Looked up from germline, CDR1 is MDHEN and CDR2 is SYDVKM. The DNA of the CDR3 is TGTGCCAGCATAGGAGGGGGCGCAAACACCATATATTTT. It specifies CASIGGGANTIYF.

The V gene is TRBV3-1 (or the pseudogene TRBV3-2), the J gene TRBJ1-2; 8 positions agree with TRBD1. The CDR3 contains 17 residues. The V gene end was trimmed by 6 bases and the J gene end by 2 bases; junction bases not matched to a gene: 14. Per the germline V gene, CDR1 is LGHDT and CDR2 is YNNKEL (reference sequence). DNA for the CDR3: TGTGCCAGCAGTGGTGGGACAGGTCGGAATTTAAACTATGGCTACACCTTC. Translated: CASSGGTGRNLNYGYTF.

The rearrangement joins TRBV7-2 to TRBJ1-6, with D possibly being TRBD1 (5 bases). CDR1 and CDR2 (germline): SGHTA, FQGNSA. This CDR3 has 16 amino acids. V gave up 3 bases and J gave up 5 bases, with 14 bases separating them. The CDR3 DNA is TGTGCCAGCAGCTTCAGGGTTAAAGGCAATAATTCACCCCTCCACTTT. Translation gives CASSFRVKGNNSPLHF.

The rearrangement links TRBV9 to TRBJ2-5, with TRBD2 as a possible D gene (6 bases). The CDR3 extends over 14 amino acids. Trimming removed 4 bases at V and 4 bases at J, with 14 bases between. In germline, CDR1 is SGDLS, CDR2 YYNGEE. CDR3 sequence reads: CASSPPAGGETQYF. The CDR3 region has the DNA TGTGCCAGCAGCCCACCAGCCGGGGGAGAGACCCAGTACTTC.

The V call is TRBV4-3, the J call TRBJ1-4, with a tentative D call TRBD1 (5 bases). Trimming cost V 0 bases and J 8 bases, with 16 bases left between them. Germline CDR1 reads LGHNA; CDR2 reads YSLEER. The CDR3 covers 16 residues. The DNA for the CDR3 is TGCGCCAGCAGCCAAGATCGGCAGGGCGGTCGCGAAAAACTGTTTTTT. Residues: CASSQDRQGGREKLFF.

The CDR3 reads CASSEAVQGTYEQYF. CDR3 DNA sequence: TGTGCCAGCAGTGAAGCGGTACAGGGAACCTACGAGCAGTACTTC. The chain combines TRBV6-1 with TRBJ2-7, with D tentatively TRBD1 (6 bases). Trimming removed 0 bases from V and 2 bases from J, with 11 bases in between. The CDR3 is 15 amino acids. The germline V gene encodes CDR1 MNHNS and CDR2 SASEGT.

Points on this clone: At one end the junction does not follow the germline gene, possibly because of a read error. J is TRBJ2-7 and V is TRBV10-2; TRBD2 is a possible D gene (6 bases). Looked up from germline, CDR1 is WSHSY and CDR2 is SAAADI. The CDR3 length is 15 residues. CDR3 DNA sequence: TGCGCCAGCAGGGAGTCCGGGACTTTGCTCTACGAGCAGTACTTC. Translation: CASRESGTLLYEQYF.

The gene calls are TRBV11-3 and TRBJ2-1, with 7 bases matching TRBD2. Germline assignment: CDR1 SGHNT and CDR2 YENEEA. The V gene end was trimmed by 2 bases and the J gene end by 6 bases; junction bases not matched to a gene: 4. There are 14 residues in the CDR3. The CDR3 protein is CASSLPGGTNEQFF. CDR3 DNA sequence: TGTGCCAGCAGCTTACCCGGGGGGACCAATGAGCAGTTCTTC.